Listed below are T cell receptor beta chains from one sample, sequenced in a study of beta chain bispecific antibodies for T cell cancers. TCRdb itself ran the 5' RACE reads through MiXCR, one entry per CDR3 protein. This sample carries about 20,000 distinct CDR3 sequences, around 2.4% of them seen once, and the ten largest clones take about 31%. No antigen has been assigned to these receptors. The sample comprised healthy donor T cells cultured with leukemia cells. The source of these receptors is a human donor in good health. Some clones in this sample may be carry-over from other donors' samples. Each CDR3 is given with its conserved first and last residue. The order of the fields is clone size, V gene, J gene, D gene, CDR3 DNA, CDR3 protein. The D gene is left open where the match is weak. Clone size reads once, few, many, or a class if the clone is expanded.

>many|TRBV5-6|TRBJ2-5|.
TGTGCCAGCAGCTCGATAACCGGGACTCCCAAGGACGAGACCCAGTACTTC
CASSSITGTPKDETQYF
>few|TRBV6-5|TRBJ2-3|TRBD2
TGTGCCAGCAGTACCCTTCGGACTAGCGGGCCCGCCCGGACGCAGTATTTT
CASSTLRTSGPARTQYF
>many|TRBV19|TRBJ1-5|.
TGTGCCAGTACCTTAAGTGGGGGGTACAATCAGCCCCAGCATTTT
CASTLSGGYNQPQHF
>many|TRBV11-2|TRBJ2-3|TRBD2
TGTGCCAGCAGCTTGCCCCTAGCGGGGGGGCCGGATACGCAGTATTTT
CASSLPLAGGPDTQYF
>many|TRBV10-3|TRBJ2-7|.
TGTGCCATCAGTGAGTCGACCCCCTCAGACTACGAGCAGTACTTC
CAISESTPSDYEQYF
>few|TRBV29-1|TRBJ1-2|.
TGCAGCGTTGAAGATGGGTCGACTGGAGACTATGGCTACACCTTC
CSVEDGSTGDYGYTF
>many|TRBV3-1|TRBJ1-4|TRBD1
TGTGCCAGCAGCCCCCCCCCGGGACAGGGATCTATTAATGAAAAACTGTTTTTT
CASSPPPGQGSINEKLFF
>many|TRBV20-1|TRBJ2-5|.
TGCAGTGCTACGGGGTACCAAGAGACCCAGTACTTC
CSATGYQETQYF
>many|TRBV5-1|TRBJ1-1|.
TGCGCCAGCAGCTTGTACGGGGATCTGAACACTGAAGCTTTCTTT
CASSLYGDLNTEAFF
>many|TRBV7-2|TRBJ2-1|TRBD2
TGTGCCAGCAGCTTAGCGGGGGGGAGAGTGAATGAGCAGTTCTTC
CASSLAGGRVNEQFF
>many|TRBV20-1|TRBJ1-5|TRBD1
TGCAGTGCTCCACTGACAGGGGGCGGGCAGCCCCAGCATTTT
CSAPLTGGGQPQHF
>medium-sized|TRBV28|TRBJ2-2|.
TGTGCCAGCAGACGGGAGCCCGGGGAGCTGTTTTTT
CASRREPGELFF
>many|TRBV29-1|TRBJ2-5|.
TGCAGCGTTGTCGGGACAAATATTGGGCAAGAGACCCAGTACTTC
CSVVGTNIGQETQYF